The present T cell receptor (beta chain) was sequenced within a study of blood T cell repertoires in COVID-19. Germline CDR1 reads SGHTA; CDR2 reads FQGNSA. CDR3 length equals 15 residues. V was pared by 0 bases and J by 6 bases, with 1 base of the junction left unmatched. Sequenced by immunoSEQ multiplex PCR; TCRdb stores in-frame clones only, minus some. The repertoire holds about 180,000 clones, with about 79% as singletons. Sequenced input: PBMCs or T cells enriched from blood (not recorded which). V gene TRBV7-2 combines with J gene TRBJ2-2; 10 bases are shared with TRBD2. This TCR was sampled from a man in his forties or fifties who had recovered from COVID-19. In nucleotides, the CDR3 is TGTGCCAGCAGCTTAGCTCTAGCGGGGGCCGGGGAGCTGTTTTTT. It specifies CASSLALAGAGELFF. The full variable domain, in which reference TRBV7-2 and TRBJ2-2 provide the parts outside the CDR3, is GAGVSQSPSNKVTEKGKDVELRCDPISGHTALYWYRQSLGQGLEFLIYFQGNSAPDKSGLPSDRFSAERTGGSVSTLTIQRTQQEDSAVYLCASSLALAGAGELFFGEGSRLTVL.